The present TCR beta chain was sequenced within a study of blood T cell repertoires in COVID-19. The overall study: Samples representing acute and convalescent COVID-19 were sourced from the United States, Italy and Spain.

Per the study methods: It was from reference gene primer amplification that nucleated cell counts were estimated. Produced via immunoSEQ multiplex PCR; TCRdb's table is partial and in-frame only. That table supplies the V and J calls and clone size; D and trimming were determined from the DNA. The repertoire holds around 150,000 clones, with roughly 72% as singletons. This clone was observed a handful of times. This receptor was obtained from a woman of 80 years or more with acute or convalescent COVID-19. Source material: peripheral blood.

CDR3 sequence: CAWMGRPYGYTF. The DNA for the CDR3 is TGTGCCTGGATGGGCAGGCCCTATGGCTACACCTTC. This chain connects TRBV30 to TRBJ1-2; the D is unclear. Germline lookup yields CDR1 GTSNPN and CDR2 SVGIG (reference sequence). V was pared by 4 bases and J by 4 bases, with 10 bases between. The CDR3 is 12 amino acids.